The 9 T cell receptor beta chains given below trace back to one sample, sequenced in a study of shared clonotypes between healthy human individuals. Produced via immunoSEQ multiplex PCR; TCRdb's table is partial and in-frame only. The table shows 950,000 to 1,100,000 clones, with around 75% occurring only once. Sequencing input: memory CD4+ T cells sorted from blood. Indicated subset: CD45RA-negative fraction. These receptors all stem from a man aged 18 to 30 in good health.

The rearrangement links TRBV11-2 to TRBJ1-2, with D hard to call. Germline CDR1 and CDR2: SGHAT and FQNNGV. The CDR3 loop spans 12 amino acids. The V and J ends lost 1 base and 6 bases respectively, with 6 bases between them. CDR3 in DNA: TGTGCCAGCAGCTTAGGGTTCGATGGCTACACCTTC. It translates to CASSLGFDGYTF.

In regard to this clone: Its ends do not fully match the called genes, so a read error is possible. The rearrangement joins TRBV5-1 to TRBJ2-7, with 9 positions matching TRBD2. CDR3 length: 16 amino acids. Looked up from germline, CDR1 is SGHRS and CDR2 is YFSETQ. CDR3 sequence: CASSLGPTSGSYEQCF. In DNA, the CDR3 is TGCGCCAGCAGCTTGGGTCCGACTAGCGGATCCTACGAGCAGTGCTTC.

This clone was counted only a few times. V is TRBV11-2 and J is TRBJ2-1, with D tentatively TRBD1 (7 bases). The V and J ends lost 3 bases and 9 bases respectively, with 15 bases between them. Germline CDR1 SGHAT, CDR2 FQNNGV. The CDR3 has 14 residues. The CDR3: CASSLGLPGGEQFF. DNA of the CDR3: TGTGCCAGCAGCTTGGGACTTCCAGGGGGTGAGCAGTTCTTC.

The rearrangement uses TRBV7-9 and TRBJ2-3; 8 bases fit TRBD2. V gave up 2 bases and J gave up 3 bases; unmatched junction bases: 7. The CDR3 extends over 16 amino acids. Per the germline V gene, CDR1 is SEHNR and CDR2 is FQNEAQ (reference sequence). CDR3 coding DNA: TGTGCCAGCAGCTTACCACTAGCGGACGGGACAGATACGCAGTATTTT. It yields the protein CASSLPLADGTDTQYF.

V is TRBV6-5 and J is TRBJ2-1; D unresolved. The CDR3 is made up of 12 amino acids. V was trimmed by 4 bases and J by 9 bases, leaving 10 bases between them. The germline CDR1 and CDR2 sequences are MNHEY and SVGAGI. The CDR3 DNA sequence: TGTGCCAGCAGTTCGAGCGTGGGTGAGCAGTTCTTC. Amino acids: CASSSSVGEQFF.

The sample holds a few counts of this clone. The genes are TRBV2 and TRBJ2-2; TRBD2 is a possible D gene (5 bases). Trimming removed 7 bases at V and 2 bases at J, with 8 bases between. This CDR3 has 13 amino acids. Germline V gene lookup returns CDR1 SNHLY and CDR2 FYNNEI. The CDR3 sequence: CASTRENTGELFF. CDR3 in DNA: TGTGCCAGCACCCGGGAAAACACCGGGGAGCTGTTTTTT.

This clone was counted only a few times. The chain couples TRBV11-2 to TRBJ1-3, with D hard to call. V gave up 5 bases and J gave up 2 bases, with 10 bases separating them. The CDR3 runs to 14 residues. Germline V gene data show CDR1 as SGHAT and CDR2 as FQNNGV. The CDR3 here is CASSPLLTGNTIYF. DNA of the CDR3: TGTGCCAGCAGCCCTCTCCTTACTGGAAACACCATATATTTT. The variable domain in full, completed from reference TRBV11-2 and TRBJ1-3, reads EAGVAQSPRYKIIEKRQSVAFWCNPISGHATLYWYQQILGQGPKLLIQFQNNGVVDDSQLPKDRFSAERLKGVDSTLKIQPAKLEDSAVYLCASSPLLTGNTIYFGEGSWLTVV.

The chain combines TRBV7-9 with TRBJ1-3; D is perhaps TRBD1 (5 bases). CDR3 size: 17 residues. The germline V and J ends were trimmed by 2 bases and 0 bases, with 14 bases remaining between them. Germline-derived CDR1 and CDR2 are SEHNR and FQNEAQ (reference sequence). The chain's CDR3 is CASSLQEGDRSGNTIYF. For the CDR3, the DNA is TGTGCCAGCAGCTTACAGGAAGGGGATCGCTCTGGAAACACCATATATTTT.

This sequence joins TRBV5-1 and TRBJ2-5, with TRBD2 matching over 11 bases. The CDR3 is made up of 15 amino acids. Losses at the gene ends were 4 bases for V and 2 bases for J; bases not matched to a gene: 4. CDR1 and CDR2 from the germline V gene are SGHRS and YFSETQ. The CDR3 here is CASSPRLAGQETQYF. Here the CDR3 DNA reads TGCGCCAGCAGCCCTCGACTAGCGGGACAAGAGACCCAGTACTTC.